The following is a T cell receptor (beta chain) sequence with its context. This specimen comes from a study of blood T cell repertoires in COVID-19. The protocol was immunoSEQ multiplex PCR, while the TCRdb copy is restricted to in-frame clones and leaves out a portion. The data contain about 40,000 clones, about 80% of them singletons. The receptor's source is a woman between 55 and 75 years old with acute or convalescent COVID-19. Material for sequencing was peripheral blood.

The CDR3 bases are TGTGCCAGCGCGGTGACAGGGGACATTTTGAACACTGAAGCTTTCTTT. Amino acids: CASAVTGDILNTEAFF. The rearrangement joins TRBV28 to TRBJ1-1, with TRBD1 matching over 8 bases. V shed 8 bases and J 0 bases; nucleotides not matched to a gene: 11. CDR1 and CDR2 (germline): MDHEN, SYDVKM. The CDR3 has 16 residues.